The clone carrying this T cell receptor beta chain has only a few counts. The antigen is undetermined. The sample belongs to a study of post-analysis software for immune sequencing data. For the study at large: Patients had relapsing-remitting, secondary progressive or progressive-relapsing multiple sclerosis; some lacked subtype.

Sequencing libraries made from TCR beta cDNA carried unique molecular identifiers. TCRdb reprocessed the PCR reads via MiXCR and lists one record per CDR3 protein. The table has approximately 660,000 distinct CDR3 sequences, 55% to 60% seen once. Study-level findings and limits: Multiple sclerosis patients showed significantly lower normalized Chao1 diversity than controls did. With F measure, samples from one preparation batch clustered together strongly.

The sample was blood. The receptor's source is a girl aged 2-10 years with multiple sclerosis.

The DNA of the CDR3 is TGCAGCGTGCTACCGGGACAGGGACGAGAGACCCAGTACTTC. Residues: CSVLPGQGRETQYF. The rearrangement links TRBV29-1 to TRBJ2-5; 9 bases line up with TRBD1. Germline assignment: CDR1 SQVTM and CDR2 ANQGSEA. V was pared by 6 bases and J by 4 bases, with 9 bases of the junction left unmatched. This CDR3 contains 14 residues.